The 22 T cell receptor beta chains in this list originate from one sample, sequenced in a study of blood T cell repertoires in COVID-19 (dated by TCRdb to 2020 to 2022). Library method: the immunoSEQ multiplex PCR assay. This is the immuneACCESS table as TCRdb keeps it, with only in-frame sequences that have V and J called. A part of the clones is gone; compared with another copy, unresolved V genes explain less than half, and the rest is unexplained. In this sample the table shows 95,000 to 110,000 clones, roughly 80% of which occur a single time. The ten largest clones take up over 4% of the sample. The sample taken for sequencing was peripheral blood. Receptors originate from a human donor in a cohort sampled during active COVID-19.

The chain joins TRBV2 to TRBJ1-6; no clear D. The CDR3 contains 15 residues. Per germline, CDR1 SNHLY and CDR2 FYNNEI. The ends were cut back, 3 bases at V and 9 bases at J, with 15 bases in the middle. CDR3 residues: CASSESGVLGSPLHF. The CDR3 bases are TGTGCCAGCAGTGAGAGCGGGGTTCTAGGTTCACCCCTCCACTTT.

CDR3 sequence reads: CASSLLQGRGQETQYF. The CDR3, as DNA: TGTGCCAGCAGCTTACTCCAGGGACGGGGGCAAGAGACCCAGTACTTC. The chain combines TRBV11-2 with TRBJ2-5; D possibly corresponds to TRBD2 (6 bases). The V end lost 2 bases, the J end lost 2 bases, and 15 bases lay between the germline ends. Germline values: CDR1 SGHAT, CDR2 FQNNGV. This CDR3 is 16 amino acids long. Filled out from reference TRBV11-2 and TRBJ2-5, the complete variable domain reads EAGVAQSPRYKIIEKRQSVAFWCNPISGHATLYWYQQILGQGPKLLIQFQNNGVVDDSQLPKDRFSAERLKGVDSTLKIQPAKLEDSAVYLCASSLLQGRGQETQYFGPGTRLLVL.

This chain uses TRBV5-6 with TRBJ2-7, with 8 bases fitting TRBD1. This CDR3 spans 14 amino acids. Germline CDR1 reads SGHDT; CDR2 reads YYEEEE. The V and J ends lost 4 bases and 0 bases, in that order; junction bases with no gene match: 3. The CDR3 nucleotides read TGTGCCAGCAGCCAGGGACAGGTCTCCTACGAGCAGTACGTC. It specifies CASSQGQVSYEQYV.

The genes are TRBV19 and TRBJ2-3; 8 bases are a match to TRBD1. Trimming took 9 bases from V and 0 from J; bases not matched to a gene: 11. CDR1 LNHDA and CDR2 SQIVND come from the germline V gene (reference sequence). The CDR3 is made up of 16 amino acids. Here the CDR3 reads CASLDRGRTSTDTQYF. The CDR3 DNA sequence: TGTGCCAGCCTCGACAGGGGTCGTACTAGCACAGATACGCAGTATTTT.

This chain links TRBV19 with TRBJ2-1, with 9 nucleotides matching TRBD1. CDR1 is LNHDA, CDR2 SQIVND, per germline (reference sequence). CDR3 length: 13 amino acids. V was pared by 5 bases and J by 11 bases, with 7 bases of the junction left unmatched. The CDR3 sequence is CASSFQTGGQQFF. The CDR3 DNA sequence: TGTGCCAGTAGTTTCCAGACAGGGGGGCAGCAGTTCTTC.

This clone was recorded only once. V is TRBV2 and J is TRBJ1-1; D unresolved. V was shortened by 3 bases and J by 5 bases, with 10 bases between the two germline ends. Germline V CDR1 and CDR2: SNHLY, FYNNEI. This CDR3 region has 13 residues. Written as DNA, the CDR3 is TGTGCCAGCAGTGAGAGGGAATGGACTGAAGCTTTCTTT. It specifies CASSEREWTEAFF.

J is TRBJ1-1 and V is TRBV7-9; TRBD1 agrees at 9 bases. The junction had 4 bases not matched to a gene; V was cut back by 5 bases and J by 6 bases. The length of the CDR3 is 13 residues. CDR1 is SEHNR and CDR2 is FQNEAQ in the germline V gene (reference sequence). The DNA of the CDR3 is TGTGCCAGCAGCCTAGGGACAGGGCCTGAAGCTTTCTTT. Protein product: CASSLGTGPEAFF.

The CDR3 reads CASRHRDSYGYTF. Written as DNA, the CDR3 is TGTGCCAGCAGACACCGGGACTCCTACGGCTACACCTTC. The V and J genes are TRBV9 and TRBJ1-2; weak D call: TRBD1 (5 bases). This CDR3 contains 13 residues. The germline gives CDR1 SGDLS, CDR2 YYNGEE. Trimming cost V 5 bases and J 8 bases, with 16 bases left between them.

This clone has only one observation. The chain combines TRBV7-9 with TRBJ2-1; possibly TRBD1 for D (5 bases). V lost 4 bases, J lost 7 bases, and 11 bases lay in between. The CDR3 loop spans 13 amino acids. Germline loops: CDR1 SEHNR, CDR2 FQNEAQ (reference sequence). For the CDR3, the DNA is TGTGCCAGCAGCTCGGACACGACGAATGAGCAGTTCTTC. Translating it yields CASSSDTTNEQFF.

The chain joins TRBV6-2 or TRBV6-3 to TRBJ1-5, with 8 bases identical to TRBD1. After removal of 2 bases from V and 5 bases from J, the junction contained 5 bases not matched to a gene. This CDR3 spans 15 amino acids. Per the germline V gene, CDR1 is MNHEY and CDR2 is SVGEGT. CDR3 protein: CASSYGTGLHQPQHF. CDR3 DNA sequence: TGTGCCAGCAGTTACGGGACAGGTCTACATCAGCCCCAGCATTTT.

V gene TRBV6-2 or TRBV6-3 combines with J gene TRBJ2-3, with D possibly being TRBD2 (6 bases). V was shortened by 3 bases and J by 6 bases, with 19 bases between the two germline ends. CDR1 is MNHEY, CDR2 SVGEGT, per germline. The CDR3 sequence is 16 residues long. CDR3 loop: CASSYSRGSGADTQYF. CDR3 coding DNA: TGTGCCAGCAGTTATAGTCGGGGTAGCGGAGCCGATACGCAGTATTTT.

V and J are TRBV3-1 (or the pseudogene TRBV3-2) and TRBJ2-5; D may be TRBD1 (5 bases). The CDR3 totals 13 residues. In germline, CDR1 is LGHDT, CDR2 YNNKEL (reference sequence). The germline V and J ends were trimmed by 3 bases and 5 bases, with 10 bases remaining between them. For the CDR3, the DNA is TGTGCCAGCAGCCAGTTTAGGGGTGAGACCCAGTACTTC. This translates into CASSQFRGETQYF.

J is TRBJ2-7 and V is TRBV6-5, with 9 bases that match TRBD1. The CDR3 extends over 16 amino acids. V shed 0 bases and J 3 bases; nucleotides not matched to a gene: 6. Germline V gene sequence: CDR1 MNHEY, CDR2 SVGAGI. DNA for the CDR3: TGTGCCAGCAGTTACTCGTCAGGACAGGGGATCTACGAGCAGTACTTC. It is translated as CASSYSSGQGIYEQYF.

The chain joins TRBV2 to TRBJ2-3; TRBD1 matches 8 bases. CDR1 is SNHLY and CDR2 is FYNNEI in the germline V gene. V was clipped by 6 bases and J by 3 bases; unmatched bases: 8. This CDR3 contains 15 residues. Here the CDR3 DNA reads TGTGCCAGCAGCAACGACAGGGGTTGGACAGATACGCAGTATTTT. It specifies CASSNDRGWTDTQYF.

The chain employs TRBV10-3 and TRBJ1-4; D might be TRBD1 (5 bases). Germline CDR1 is ENHRY and CDR2 is SYGVKD. CDR3 length equals 15 residues. V lost 3 bases to trimming and J lost 5 bases, with 13 bases between them. For the CDR3, the DNA is TGTGCCATCAGTGATGGTTGGGGCCCGAATGAAAAACTGTTTTTT. Residues: CAISDGWGPNEKLFF.

This clone was detected only once. J is TRBJ1-2 and V is TRBV3-1 (or the pseudogene TRBV3-2), with TRBD1 identical over 9 bases. CDR1 is LGHDT and CDR2 is YNNKEL in the germline V gene (reference sequence). CDR3 length equals 16 residues. Germline trimming cut 1 base from V and 8 bases from J; bases unmatched to any gene: 11. This CDR3 is CASSQGPGQGTGGYTF. The CDR3 nucleotides are TGTGCCAGCAGCCAAGGTCCGGGACAGGGAACGGGCGGCTACACCTTC.

This clone came up once. The CDR3 nucleotides read TGTGCCAGCAATCGCGGGACCTCCCACTGGGAGCAGTACTTC. The encoded protein is CASNRGTSHWEQYF. This rearrangement joins TRBV2 to TRBJ2-7, with D possibly being TRBD2 (6 bases). This CDR3 region has 14 residues. Germline CDR1 is SNHLY and CDR2 is FYNNEI. The V end was cut by 7 bases, the J end by 7 bases, with 20 bases between.

The V call is TRBV19, the J call TRBJ2-3; D uncertain. Germline V CDR1 and CDR2: LNHDA, SQIVND (reference sequence). The CDR3 length is 14 residues. Between the trimmed V and J ends, which lost 3 bases and 6 bases, there was a span of 13 bases. The CDR3 nucleotides read TGTGCCAGTAGTATCTTTCAGAGGATGGATACGCAGTATTTT. It is translated as CASSIFQRMDTQYF.

The chain links TRBV5-4 to TRBJ2-7; 7 nucleotides match TRBD2. The CDR3 sequence is 14 residues long. After removal of 0 bases from V and 0 bases from J, the junction contained 0 bases not matched to a gene. Per germline, CDR1 SGHNT and CDR2 YYREEE (reference sequence). The CDR3 DNA reads as TGTGCCAGCAGCTTGGCTAGCGGCTCCTACGAGCAGTACTTC. Translation: CASSLASGSYEQYF.

The V gene is TRBV5-1, the J gene TRBJ2-7; tentative D call: TRBD2 (7 bases). The CDR3 is 17 amino acids. V lost 3 bases and J 3 bases, leaving 22 bases between the germline ends. The germline gives CDR1 SGHRS, CDR2 YFSETQ. CDR3 in amino acids: CASSSPEGGDAVYEQYV. For the CDR3, the DNA is TGCGCCAGCAGCTCCCCTGAGGGGGGGGACGCGGTCTACGAGCAGTACGTC.

The rearrangement links TRBV27 to TRBJ1-2, with D possibly matching TRBD1 (6 bases). The CDR3 contains 12 residues. Germline CDR1 is MNHEY and CDR2 is SMNVEV (reference sequence). V lost 5 bases to trimming and J lost 8 bases, with 12 bases between them. This CDR3 reads CASSTPGHGYTF. The DNA of the CDR3 is TGTGCCAGCAGTACACCGGGACACGGCTACACCTTC.

The chain carries TRBV21-1 and TRBJ2-7; TRBD1 is the table's D call, not checked against the DNA. TRBV21-1 is labeled a pseudogene. The CDR3 loop spans 15 amino acids. DNA of the CDR3: TGTGCCAGCAGCAAAAGTCAGGGGTCCTCCTACGAGCAGTACGTC. Amino acid sequence: CASSKSQGSSYEQYV.